This T cell receptor beta chain was sequenced during a study of cytomegalovirus exposure and HLA in healthy donors. Overall study findings and caveats: A classifier reportedly called cytomegalovirus status with high sensitivity and specificity. In vitro confirmation showed a few CMV-associated chains to be CMV antigen specific. The authors listed 164 TCR beta chains as cytomegalovirus-associated.

The table came from immunoSEQ multiplex PCR; TCRdb's copy has only in-frame clones and leaves some out. The data contain about 150,000 clones, about 89% of them singletons. With regard to this clone: Antigen: not known.

The CDR3 spans 15 residues. V gave up 0 bases and J gave up 0 bases, with 9 bases separating them. The germline CDR1 and CDR2 sequences are SGDLS and YYNGEE. The validation cohort, a group of under 150 subjects, included the donors and was separate from the roughly 670-subject first cohort. This receptor was taken from a man aged 18-30 years in good health and CMV-seronegative. This chain uses TRBV9 with TRBJ1-1; D remains unclear. The sample was PBMCs. CDR3 amino acids: CASSVGPGMNTEAFF. The CDR3 bases are TGTGCCAGCAGCGTAGGTCCGGGGATGAACACTGAAGCTTTCTTT.